The 7 T cell receptor beta chains below come from one sample, sequenced in a study of T cell repertoires in cytomegalovirus infection. TCRdb reprocessed the reads via MiXCR and lists one record per CDR3 protein. In the table there are about 680,000 distinct CDR3 sequences, approximately 25% of which are singletons. The sequencing input was CD8+ T cells from PBMCs. These receptors all come from a human donor in good health (CMV status not recorded). Some clones in this sample may be carry-over from other donors' samples.

This clonotype was seen a few times. The chain links TRBV12-3 or TRBV12-4 to TRBJ2-2; D perhaps matches TRBD2 (5 bases). This CDR3 contains 19 residues. Deletions cut 3 bases from V and 0 bases from J, with 20 bases between. CDR3 amino acids: CASSFSLVEGFANTGELFF. CDR3 sequence (DNA): TGTGCCAGCAGTTTCTCCCTCGTTGAGGGCTTCGCGAACACCGGGGAGCTGTTTTTT.

A note on this clonotype: With a much larger clone just one base away, this may be a read error. The chain joins TRBV7-4 to TRBJ2-7; no firm D call. V gave up 2 bases and J gave up 6 bases, with 14 bases separating them. Per germline, CDR1 SGHVT and CDR2 SQSDAQ. The CDR3 has 14 residues. CDR3 amino acids: CASSLNPQTREQYF. The CDR3, as DNA: TGTGCCAGCAGCTTAAATCCACAGACTCGCGAGCAGTACTTC.

This clonotype was observed at least ten times. The gene calls are TRBV11-2 and TRBJ2-3; D perhaps matches TRBD1 (5 bases). This CDR3 contains 15 residues. V gave up 6 bases and J gave up 5 bases, with 18 bases separating them. Per the germline V gene, CDR1 is SGHAT and CDR2 is FQNNGV. The CDR3 loop is CASRLSSQGLDTQYF. The CDR3 DNA reads TGTGCCAGCAGATTGTCCTCCCAGGGCTTAGATACGCAGTATTTT.

The chain has TRBV7-6 and TRBJ1-2; no reliable D call. V was trimmed by 5 bases and J by 4 bases, leaving 17 bases between them. Germline lookup yields CDR1 SGHVS and CDR2 FNYEAQ. The CDR3 length is 15 residues. Here the CDR3 reads CASSLLQEGTYGYTF. The CDR3 nucleotides are TGTGCCAGCAGCCTACTCCAAGAGGGAACCTATGGCTACACCTTC.

This clonotype was counted only a few times. The chain links TRBV11-3 to TRBJ2-2; no reliable D call. CDR3 size: 16 residues. Trimming pared 1 base from V and 3 bases from J, leaving 12 bases between. CDR1 SGHNT and CDR2 YENEEA come from the germline V gene. CDR3 protein: CASSLGAGTDTGELFF. The CDR3 region has the DNA TGTGCCAGCAGCTTAGGGGCTGGAACGGACACCGGGGAGCTGTTTTTT.

V is TRBV7-6 and J is TRBJ2-2, with a tentative D call TRBD2 (6 bases). V was clipped by 5 bases and J by 0 bases, with 13 bases between them. This CDR3 region has 16 residues. Looked up from germline, CDR1 is SGHVS and CDR2 is FNYEAQ. CDR3: CASSPQAGTNTGELFF. CDR3 nucleotide sequence: TGTGCCAGCAGCCCCCAGGCGGGGACGAACACCGGGGAGCTGTTTTTT.

The chain uses TRBV20-1 and TRBJ2-7; D uncertain. The CDR3 totals 12 residues. CDR1 DFQATT and CDR2 SNEGSKA come from the germline V gene (reference sequence). Trimming pared 0 bases from V and 2 bases from J, leaving 5 bases between. CDR3 sequence (DNA): TGCAGTGCTAGAGATCAAGCCTACGAGCAGTACTTC. Its protein is CSARDQAYEQYF.